These 2 T cell receptor beta chains came from one sample sequenced in a study of cytomegalovirus exposure and HLA in healthy donors. Sequencing was performed with immunoSEQ multiplex PCR; in TCRdb, only in-frame clones are kept and a portion is missing. The table records over 150,000 clones, about 89% of them present only once. Sequenced: PBMCs. All receptors come from a woman under 30 in good health and CMV-seropositive.

V is TRBV7-7 and J is TRBJ2-1, with a tentative D call TRBD1 (6 bases). The germline V and J ends were trimmed by 4 bases and 7 bases, with 14 bases remaining between them. Germline V gives CDR1 SSHAT, CDR2 FNYEAQ (reference sequence). CDR3 size: 14 residues. CDR3 nucleotide sequence: TGTGCCAGCAGCTCGGACAGTGGGTCGAATGAGCAGTTCTTC. The encoded protein is CASSSDSGSNEQFF.

DNA for the CDR3: TGTGCCAGCCCCTCGGGGCGGACAGCACCTAATGAAAAACTGTTTTTT. Its translation is CASPSGRTAPNEKLFF. The J gene is TRBJ1-4, the V gene TRBV6-8, with D perhaps TRBD1 (6 bases). This CDR3 has 16 amino acids. Trimming took 8 bases from V and 3 from J, leaving 19 bases between them. CDR1 and CDR2 from the germline V gene are MNHGY and SAAAGT.